This TCR beta chain appears in the sequencing data of a study of T cell responses to AZD1222 COVID-19 vaccine. Study-wide findings and caveats: Recipients of two AZD1222 doses showed rising Spike-specific TCR breadth and depth. Only a handful of people who got AZD1222 tested seropositive at baseline. Nearly half of unique spike-specific TCRs reportedly avoided B.1.351 and B.1.1.7 mutated regions. CD4 TCRs associated with vaccination spanned spike, dominating at 160-218 and 743-854.

The assay was immunoSEQ multiplex PCR, and TCRdb's table has in-frame clones only and misses some. The sample totals over 140,000 clones. For this clone: Its antigen remains unknown.

The V gene's germline CDR1 is MNHNY and CDR2 SVGAGI (reference sequence). This CDR3 is built from 14 residues. J was trimmed by 4 bases and V by 6 bases; bases with no gene match: 8. Source material: peripheral blood. The sequence derives from an adult in good health. The V and J genes are TRBV6-6 and TRBJ1-2; 7 positions match TRBD1. This CDR3 is CASRPTGQRYGYTF. In DNA form, the CDR3 reads TGTGCCAGCAGACCTACGGGACAGCGCTATGGCTACACCTTC.